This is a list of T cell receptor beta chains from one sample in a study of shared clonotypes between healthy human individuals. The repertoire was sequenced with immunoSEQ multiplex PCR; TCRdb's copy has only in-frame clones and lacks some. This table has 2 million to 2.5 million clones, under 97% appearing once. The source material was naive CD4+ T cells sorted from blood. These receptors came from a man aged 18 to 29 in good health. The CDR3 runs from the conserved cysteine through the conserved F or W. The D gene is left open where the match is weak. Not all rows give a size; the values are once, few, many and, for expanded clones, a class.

DNA: TGCGCCAGCACAAGCCTTAACGAAGAGACCCAGTACTTC
CDR3: CASTSLNEETQYF
D: .
V: TRBV5-1
size: .
J: TRBJ2-5

DNA: TGTGCCTGGAGCCAAGGGGGTTATGGGGATACGCAGTATTTT
CDR3: CAWSQGGYGDTQYF
D: .
V: TRBV30
size: .
J: TRBJ2-3

DNA: TGTGCCACCAGCAGAGATCGGGCAGGGAATCGCGAGCAGTACTTC
CDR3: CATSRDRAGNREQYF
D: .
V: TRBV15
size: .
J: TRBJ2-7

DNA: TGTGCCTGGAGGGACACACCAGGGGAAAAACTGTTTTTT
CDR3: CAWRDTPGEKLFF
D: .
V: TRBV30
size: .
J: TRBJ1-4

DNA: TGTGCCAGCAGCCGACGGGATGGGACTGAAGCTTTCTTT
CDR3: CASSRRDGTEAFF
D: .
V: TRBV11-2
size: .
J: TRBJ1-1

DNA: TGTGCCAGTAGTATTAGTCCGGGGACTAGCGGCACCGGAGGGACCCAGTACTTC
CDR3: CASSISPGTSGTGGTQYF
D: TRBD2
V: TRBV19
size: .
J: TRBJ2-5

DNA: TGTGCCAGCAGCGCTCAGGGGGCAACTAATGAAAAACTGTTTTTT
CDR3: CASSAQGATNEKLFF
D: TRBD1
V: TRBV9
size: .
J: TRBJ1-4

DNA: TGCGCCAGCAGTTTGGAAGGGCTAGCGGGGGTAGAGACCCAGTACTTC
CDR3: CASSLEGLAGVETQYF
D: TRBD2
V: TRBV5-1
size: .
J: TRBJ2-5

DNA: TGTGCCAGCAGCCCCCCCGGACTAGCGGTTAGCACAGATACGCAGTATTTT
CDR3: CASSPPGLAVSTDTQYF
D: TRBD2
V: TRBV11-2
size: once
J: TRBJ2-3

DNA: TGTGCCAGCAGTTTTCTAGCGGGAGTGCATGAGCAGTTCTTC
CDR3: CASSFLAGVHEQFF
D: TRBD2
V: TRBV27
size: .
J: TRBJ2-1

DNA: TGTGCCAGCTGGACAGGGGGCTACGAGCAGTACTTC
CDR3: CASWTGGYEQYF
D: TRBD1
V: TRBV6-5
size: .
J: TRBJ2-7

DNA: TGTGCCAGCAGCTCGCCCGGGAGGGGGGCGAACACCGGGGAGCTGTTTTTT
CDR3: CASSSPGRGANTGELFF
D: TRBD2
V: TRBV5-4
size: .
J: TRBJ2-2

DNA: TGTGCCAGCAGTCCCCGGGACAGGTTCACCTACGAGCAGTACTTC
CDR3: CASSPRDRFTYEQYF
D: TRBD1
V: TRBV28
size: .
J: TRBJ2-7

DNA: TGTGCCAGCAGCGTAGGGGTAGCGGGAGTCAACGAGCAGTACTTC
CDR3: CASSVGVAGVNEQYF
D: TRBD2
V: TRBV9
size: .
J: TRBJ2-7

DNA: TGTGCCAGCAGCTTAGGCAGTCGCGGCGGGAGAGTTTACGAGCAGTACTTC
CDR3: CASSLGSRGGRVYEQYF
D: TRBD2
V: TRBV7-2
size: .
J: TRBJ2-7

DNA: TGTGCCAGCAGTCTGAGTTCCCCTGGGGCCAACGTCCTGACTTTC
CDR3: CASSLSSPGANVLTF
D: .
V: TRBV6-5
size: .
J: TRBJ2-6

DNA: TGTGCCAGCAGTTTAGACAGGGTACAGCCCCAGCATTTT
CDR3: CASSLDRVQPQHF
D: TRBD1
V: TRBV6-5
size: .
J: TRBJ1-5

DNA: TGTGCCTGGAATCGGGCGAACGAGCAGTACTTC
CDR3: CAWNRANEQYF
D: .
V: TRBV30
size: .
J: TRBJ2-7

DNA: TGTGCCAGCAGCCAAAACAGGGATTTCTCACCCCTCCACTTT
CDR3: CASSQNRDFSPLHF
D: .
V: TRBV11-2
size: .
J: TRBJ1-6

DNA: TGCGCCAGCAGCTTGGTGGGTATACAAGAGACCCAGTACTTC
CDR3: CASSLVGIQETQYF
D: .
V: TRBV5-1
size: .
J: TRBJ2-5

DNA: TGTGCCAGCAGTGACAGAGTCTATGGCTACACCTTC
CDR3: CASSDRVYGYTF
D: .
V: TRBV6-6
size: .
J: TRBJ1-2

DNA: TGTGCCAGCAGTGAAACTAGGGGCTGGGAAAACACCATATATTTT
CDR3: CASSETRGWENTIYF
D: .
V: TRBV2
size: .
J: TRBJ1-3

DNA: TGCGCCAGCAGCCTAAAGACTAGAGCGGGTTCCACAGATACGCAGTATTTT
CDR3: CASSLKTRAGSTDTQYF
D: .
V: TRBV4-1
size: once
J: TRBJ2-3

DNA: TGTGCCATCAGTGAACTGGGACAGGGGTCTCAGCCCCAGCATTTT
CDR3: CAISELGQGSQPQHF
D: TRBD1
V: TRBV10-3
size: .
J: TRBJ1-5

DNA: TGTGCCAGCTTCGGACAGGACAACTCTGGAAACACCATATATTTT
CDR3: CASFGQDNSGNTIYF
D: TRBD1
V: TRBV28
size: .
J: TRBJ1-3

DNA: TGTGCCAGCAGCTTGGGCCAGGGGGCGTTAAATGAGCAGTTCTTC
CDR3: CASSLGQGALNEQFF
D: TRBD1
V: TRBV5-6
size: .
J: TRBJ2-1

DNA: TGTGCCATCAGTGAGTCGAGAGGGTTCCTCTCCTACGAGCAGTACTTC
CDR3: CAISESRGFLSYEQYF
D: .
V: TRBV10-3
size: .
J: TRBJ2-7

DNA: TGTGCCAGCTCACCACCGTTACTAGCGGGGGGAGAGCAGTTCTTC
CDR3: CASSPPLLAGGEQFF
D: TRBD2
V: TRBV18
size: once
J: TRBJ2-1

DNA: TGTGCCAGCTCTGGGACAGGGCTTATCCGGTGGCCCCAGCATTTT
CDR3: CASSGTGLIRWPQHF
D: TRBD1
V: TRBV6-1
size: .
J: TRBJ1-5

DNA: TGTGCCAGCAGCCGAATCCGGACAGGGGGGTTCAATGAGCAGTTCTTC
CDR3: CASSRIRTGGFNEQFF
D: TRBD1
V: TRBV27
size: once
J: TRBJ2-1

DNA: TGTGCCAGCAGCCGTACCGGGACAAAAAATTCCTACGAGCAGTACTTC
CDR3: CASSRTGTKNSYEQYF
D: .
V: TRBV5-4
size: .
J: TRBJ2-7

DNA: TGTGCCTGGAGTGTACTAGGATCGCGGTACAATGAGCAGTTCTTC
CDR3: CAWSVLGSRYNEQFF
D: .
V: TRBV30
size: .
J: TRBJ2-1

DNA: TGTGCCAGCGTGGGGGGATTTGAAGCTTTCTTT
CDR3: CASVGGFEAFF
D: .
V: TRBV2
size: .
J: TRBJ1-1

DNA: TGTGCCAGCAGTTCTACAGGGACCGGGGAGCTGTTTTTT
CDR3: CASSSTGTGELFF
D: .
V: TRBV2
size: .
J: TRBJ2-2

DNA: TGTGCCAGCTCACCGACGGAACGTGAAGCTTTCTTT
CDR3: CASSPTEREAFF
D: .
V: TRBV18
size: .
J: TRBJ1-1

DNA: TGTGCCAGCAGCACCGGGACTAACTTATACAATGAGCAGTTCTTC
CDR3: CASSTGTNLYNEQFF
D: TRBD2
V: TRBV7-2
size: .
J: TRBJ2-1

DNA: TGTGCCAGCAGCTTGTCCAGGACAGGTCGGGAGACCCAGTACTTC
CDR3: CASSLSRTGRETQYF
D: TRBD1
V: TRBV7-9
size: .
J: TRBJ2-5

DNA: TGCGCCAGCAGCTTTACGAATGATGACTCCTACGAGCAGTACTTC
CDR3: CASSFTNDDSYEQYF
D: .
V: TRBV5-1
size: once
J: TRBJ2-7

DNA: TGTGCCAGCAGTTTTCGTGCGGGGCCCCCCTACGAGCAGTACTTC
CDR3: CASSFRAGPPYEQYF
D: .
V: TRBV27
size: .
J: TRBJ2-7

DNA: TGTGCCTGGAGTGTAAAACAGGGGGCTTCGGGGGAGCTGTTTTTT
CDR3: CAWSVKQGASGELFF
D: TRBD1
V: TRBV30
size: .
J: TRBJ2-2

DNA: TGTGCCAGCAGCTTATGGCCCCAGGCCTTCTTCGAGCAGTACTTC
CDR3: CASSLWPQAFFEQYF
D: .
V: TRBV5-6
size: .
J: TRBJ2-7

DNA: TGCGCCAGCAGCTTGGCAGGGCTAGCGGGAGGGGATACGCAGTATTTT
CDR3: CASSLAGLAGGDTQYF
D: TRBD2
V: TRBV5-1
size: .
J: TRBJ2-3

DNA: TGTGCCAGCAGCGTGGACCCGAGGGCCGAGCAGTACTTC
CDR3: CASSVDPRAEQYF
D: .
V: TRBV7-3
size: once
J: TRBJ2-7

DNA: TGTGCCTGGACAGGACAGGGAAAATTCGGATCAGATACGCAGTATTTT
CDR3: CAWTGQGKFGSDTQYF
D: TRBD1
V: TRBV30
size: .
J: TRBJ2-3

DNA: TGTGCCAGCAGCGTAGTGGGTTGGGGACTAGCGGGCGGTGAGCAGTTCTTC
CDR3: CASSVVGWGLAGGEQFF
D: TRBD2
V: TRBV9
size: .
J: TRBJ2-1

DNA: TGTGCCAGCTCGGGGGGCCCTGGGGCCAACGTCCTGACTTTC
CDR3: CASSGGPGANVLTF
D: .
V: TRBV2
size: .
J: TRBJ2-6

DNA: TGTGCCAGCTCACATCTCCGGGACAGGGGGCTTTACGTCCTGACTTTC
CDR3: CASSHLRDRGLYVLTF
D: TRBD1
V: TRBV18
size: .
J: TRBJ2-6

DNA: TGCGCCAGCAGCCTACACAGCCCCGGCACTGAAGCTTTCTTT
CDR3: CASSLHSPGTEAFF
D: .
V: TRBV4-1
size: .
J: TRBJ1-1

DNA: TGTGCCAGCAGTTACTGGAGCCAGAACACCGGGGAGCTGTTTTTT
CDR3: CASSYWSQNTGELFF
D: .
V: TRBV6-5
size: .
J: TRBJ2-2

DNA: TGTGCCAGCAGCACCACAGGGGGCACAGATACGCAGTATTTT
CDR3: CASSTTGGTDTQYF
D: TRBD1
V: TRBV9
size: .
J: TRBJ2-3

DNA: TGCGCCAGCAGCCGCCAAGATACTAGCGGCTCCTACAATGAGCAGTTCTTC
CDR3: CASSRQDTSGSYNEQFF
D: TRBD2
V: TRBV4-3
size: .
J: TRBJ2-1

DNA: TGTGCCAGCAGGCCGACTAGCGGGAAATCCAATGAGCAGTTCTTC
CDR3: CASRPTSGKSNEQFF
D: TRBD2
V: TRBV7-2
size: .
J: TRBJ2-1

DNA: TGTGCCAGCAGCACCGGAGCGAACCAAGAGACCCAGTACTTC
CDR3: CASSTGANQETQYF
D: .
V: TRBV9
size: .
J: TRBJ2-5